This TCR beta chain was obtained from a study of shared clonotypes between healthy human individuals. Libraries were prepared by immunoSEQ multiplex PCR; TCRdb keeps only in-frame clonotypes and omits some of them. Found here are 450,000 to 700,000 clones, nearly 97% of them singletons; the top ten hold around 0.11%. CD45RO-negative, CCR7-positively selected cells formed the naive CD8 fraction, excluding terminally differentiated effector memory CD45RA+ cells. This sequence was found in a woman in her twenties or thirties in good health. Source material: naive CD8+ T cells sorted from blood.

CDR3 coding DNA: TGTGCCAGCAGCGAAGAGAGCGGGAGCACCTACGAGCAGTACTTC. Its protein product is CASSEESGSTYEQYF. The rearrangement links TRBV7-2 to TRBJ2-7, with 8 nucleotides matching TRBD2. Germline trimming cut 5 bases from V and 2 bases from J; bases unmatched to any gene: 8. CDR1 is SGHTA, CDR2 FQGNSA, per germline. The CDR3 sequence is 15 residues long. Full variable domain (outside the CDR3, taken from reference TRBV7-2 and TRBJ2-7): GAGVSQSPSNKVTEKGKDVELRCDPISGHTALYWYRQSLGQGLEFLIYFQGNSAPDKSGLPSDRFSAERTGGSVSTLTIQRTQQEDSAVYLCASSEESGSTYEQYFGPGTRLTVT.